This TCR beta chain was found in a study of CD8+ T cells in alopecia areata. The treatment is: oral pan-JAK inhibitor, 5-10 mg twice daily. The germline V gene has CDR1 SGHRS and CDR2 YFSETQ. The germline V and J ends were trimmed by 0 bases and 6 bases, with 10 bases remaining between them. This CDR3 spans 13 amino acids. After isolation, RNA underwent reverse transcription to generate cDNA as the sequencing template. Some clones are missing from TCRdb's copy, which holds only in-frame ones; the method was immunoSEQ multiplex PCR. In the table there are 160,000 or so clones, roughly 65% of which are singletons.

The genes are TRBV5-1 and TRBJ2-7; D possibly corresponds to TRBD2 (5 bases). This clonotype originated in a human donor with alopecia areata. This specimen consisted of CD4+ T cells sorted from blood, obtained at week 4, from a patient treated with tofacitinib. The CDR3 bases are TGCGCCAGCAGCTTGGCCAGAGGGCGCGAGCAGTACTTC. Its translation: CASSLARGREQYF.